The following is a T cell receptor (beta chain) sequence with its context. No antigen is known for it. The CDR3 has 15 amino acids. CDR1 SQVTM and CDR2 ANQGSEA come from the germline V gene. Trimming left V 7 bases short and J 2 bases short, with 18 bases between. Libraries were made from TCR beta cDNA, and they carried unique molecular identifiers. One entry per CDR3 protein, called by TCRdb with MiXCR from the PCR reads. This table holds over 700,000 distinct CDR3 sequences, around 27% found once. The source of the sample is a study of post-analysis software for immune sequencing data. Background on the study: Recorded subtypes: relapsing-remitting, secondary progressive, progressive-relapsing; some patients unannotated.

Whole-study findings and limits: With F measure, samples from one preparation batch clustered together strongly. TRBV5-6, TRBV5-1 and TRBV20-1 were among five TRBV segments more frequent in patients than controls.

Source material: blood. The rearrangement links TRBV29-1 to TRBJ2-1; D is undetermined. The sequence derives from a girl aged 10-17 years with multiple sclerosis. The CDR3 is CSGARRAWAYNEQFF. As DNA, the CDR3 is TGCAGCGGCGCCCGACGGGCTTGGGCCTACAATGAGCAGTTCTTC.